This TCR beta chain is from a study of T cells in Graves' hyperthyroidism and ophthalmopathy. Notes on the study in general: Blood shared most expanded thyroid clonotypes above 0.001.

Points on this clonotype: Its antigen is currently unknown.

RNA transcripts gave rise to amplified TCR beta CDR3 regions. First-round RT-PCR of the TCR CDR3 relied on the HTBI primer set. MiXCR, applied by TCRdb to the multiplex PCR reads, yields one record per CDR3 protein. The sample consists of 450,000 to 650,000 distinct CDR3 sequences, over 12% of them appearing once. Fresh peripheral blood, under 11 ml, yielded the PBMCs. This TCR came from a woman in her late teens or twenties with Graves' ophthalmopathy. Sequencing was done on a sample of blood.

CDR3 residues: CASTGQGDNEQFF. The CDR3 nucleotides read TGTGCCAGTACGGGACAGGGGGACAATGAGCAGTTCTTC. The chain combines TRBV19 with TRBJ2-1; 11 bases match TRBD1. The CDR3 contains 13 residues. Germline CDR1 reads LNHDA; CDR2 reads SQIVND (reference sequence). V shed 7 bases, J shed 5 bases, and the junction held 1 base outside the gene matches. The full variable domain, its missing parts supplied by reference TRBV19 and TRBJ2-1, is DGGITQSPKYLFRKEGQNVTLSCEQNLNHDAMYWYRQDPGQGLRLIYYSQIVNDFQKGDIAEGYSVSREKKESFPLTVTSAQKNPTAFYLCASTGQGDNEQFFGPGTRLTVL.